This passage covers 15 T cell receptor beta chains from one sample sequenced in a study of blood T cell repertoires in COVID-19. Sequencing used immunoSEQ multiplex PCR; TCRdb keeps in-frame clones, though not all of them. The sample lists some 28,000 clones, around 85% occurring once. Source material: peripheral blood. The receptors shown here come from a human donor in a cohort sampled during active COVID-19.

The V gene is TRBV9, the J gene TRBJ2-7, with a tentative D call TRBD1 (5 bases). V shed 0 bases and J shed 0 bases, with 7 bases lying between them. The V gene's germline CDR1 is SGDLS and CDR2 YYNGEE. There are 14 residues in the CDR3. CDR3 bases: TGTGCCAGCAGCGTAGGTGACAGCTCCTACGAGCAGTACTTC. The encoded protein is CASSVGDSSYEQYF.

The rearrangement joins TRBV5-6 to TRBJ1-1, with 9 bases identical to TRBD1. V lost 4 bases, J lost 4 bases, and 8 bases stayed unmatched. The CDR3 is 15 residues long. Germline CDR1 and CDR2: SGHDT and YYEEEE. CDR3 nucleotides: TGTGCCAGCAGCGGGAGACAGGGGGGGATCACTGAAGCTTTCTTT. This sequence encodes CASSGRQGGITEAFF.

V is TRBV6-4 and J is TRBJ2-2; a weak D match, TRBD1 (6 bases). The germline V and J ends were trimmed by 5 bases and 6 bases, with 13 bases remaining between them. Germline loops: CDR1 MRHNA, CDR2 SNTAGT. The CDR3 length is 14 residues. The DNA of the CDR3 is TGTGCCAGCAGTTTGACAGGCGGGTCCGGGGAGCTGTTTTTT. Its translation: CASSLTGGSGELFF.

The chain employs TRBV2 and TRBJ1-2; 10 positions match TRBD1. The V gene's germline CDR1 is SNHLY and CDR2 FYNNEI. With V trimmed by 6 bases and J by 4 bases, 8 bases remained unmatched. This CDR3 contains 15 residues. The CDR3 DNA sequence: TGTGCCAGCAGGCCCGGACAGGGGGGTGGCTATGGCTACACCTTC. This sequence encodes CASRPGQGGGYGYTF.

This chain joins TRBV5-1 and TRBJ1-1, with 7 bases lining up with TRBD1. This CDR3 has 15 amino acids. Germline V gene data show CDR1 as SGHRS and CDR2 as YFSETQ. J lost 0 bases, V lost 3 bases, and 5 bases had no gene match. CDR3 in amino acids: CASSSGGSLNTEAFF. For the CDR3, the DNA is TGCGCCAGCAGCTCAGGGGGAAGTTTGAACACTGAAGCTTTCTTT.

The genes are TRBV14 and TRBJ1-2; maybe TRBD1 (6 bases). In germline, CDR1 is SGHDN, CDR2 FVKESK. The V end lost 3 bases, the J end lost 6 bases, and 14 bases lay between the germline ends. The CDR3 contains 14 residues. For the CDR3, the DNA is TGTGCCAGCAGCCAGTCAGGGGTTGGAAATGGCTACACCTTC. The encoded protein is CASSQSGVGNGYTF.

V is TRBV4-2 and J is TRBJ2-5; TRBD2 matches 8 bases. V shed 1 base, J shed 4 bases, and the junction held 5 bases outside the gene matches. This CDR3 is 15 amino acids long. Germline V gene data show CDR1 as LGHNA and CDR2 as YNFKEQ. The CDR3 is CASSQGVGLAETQYF. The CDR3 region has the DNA TGTGCCAGCAGCCAAGGGGTAGGACTAGCAGAGACCCAGTACTTC.

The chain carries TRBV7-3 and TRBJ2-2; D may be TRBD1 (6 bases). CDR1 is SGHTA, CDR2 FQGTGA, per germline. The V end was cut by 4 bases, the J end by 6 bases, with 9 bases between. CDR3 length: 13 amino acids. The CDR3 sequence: CASSSGVAGELFF. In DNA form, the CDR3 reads TGTGCCAGCAGCTCAGGGGTGGCCGGGGAGCTGTTTTTT.

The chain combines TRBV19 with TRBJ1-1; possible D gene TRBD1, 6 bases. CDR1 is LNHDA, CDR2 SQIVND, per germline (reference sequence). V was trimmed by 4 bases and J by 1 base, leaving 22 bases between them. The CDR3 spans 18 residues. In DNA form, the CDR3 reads TGTGCCAGTAGTACAAGACAGGTCATATGGGTATCGAACACTGAAGCTTTCTTT. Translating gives CASSTRQVIWVSNTEAFF.

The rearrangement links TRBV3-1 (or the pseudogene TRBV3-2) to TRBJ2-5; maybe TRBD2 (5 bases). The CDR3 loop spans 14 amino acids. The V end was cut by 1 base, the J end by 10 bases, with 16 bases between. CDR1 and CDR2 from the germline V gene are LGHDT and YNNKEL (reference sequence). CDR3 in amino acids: CASSQGGFHGDQYF. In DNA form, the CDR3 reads TGTGCCAGCAGCCAAGGGGGTTTCCACGGGGACCAGTACTTC.

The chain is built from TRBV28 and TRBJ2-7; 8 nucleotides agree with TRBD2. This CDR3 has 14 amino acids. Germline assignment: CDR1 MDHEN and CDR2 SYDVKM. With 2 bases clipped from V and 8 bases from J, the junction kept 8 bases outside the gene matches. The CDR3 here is CASSLGGERGKQYF. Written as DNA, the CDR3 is TGTGCCAGCAGTTTAGGGGGGGAGCGGGGGAAGCAGTACTTC. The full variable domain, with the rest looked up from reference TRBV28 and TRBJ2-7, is DVKVTQSSRYLVKRTGEKVFLECVQDMDHENMFWYRQDPGLGLRLIYFSYDVKMKEKGDIPEGYSVSREKKERFSLILESASTNQTSMYLCASSLGGERGKQYFGPGTRLTVT.

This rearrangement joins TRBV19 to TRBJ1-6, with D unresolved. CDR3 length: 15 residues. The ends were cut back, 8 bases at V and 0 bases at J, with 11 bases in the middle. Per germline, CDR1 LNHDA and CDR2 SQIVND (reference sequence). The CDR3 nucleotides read TGTGCCAGTGGATCGGGGTCCTCCTATAATTCACCCCTCCACTTT. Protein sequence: CASGSGSSYNSPLHF.

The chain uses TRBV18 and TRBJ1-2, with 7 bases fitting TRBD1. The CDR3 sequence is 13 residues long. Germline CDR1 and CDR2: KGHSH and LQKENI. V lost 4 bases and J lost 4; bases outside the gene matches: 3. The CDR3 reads CASSHGQVYGYTF. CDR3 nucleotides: TGTGCCAGCTCACATGGACAGGTCTATGGCTACACCTTC.

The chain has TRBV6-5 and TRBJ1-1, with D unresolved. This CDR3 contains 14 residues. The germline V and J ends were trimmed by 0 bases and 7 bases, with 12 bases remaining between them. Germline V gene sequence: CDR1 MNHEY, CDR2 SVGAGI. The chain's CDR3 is CASSYSRGDHEAFF. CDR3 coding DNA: TGTGCCAGCAGTTACTCGAGAGGTGACCATGAAGCTTTCTTT.

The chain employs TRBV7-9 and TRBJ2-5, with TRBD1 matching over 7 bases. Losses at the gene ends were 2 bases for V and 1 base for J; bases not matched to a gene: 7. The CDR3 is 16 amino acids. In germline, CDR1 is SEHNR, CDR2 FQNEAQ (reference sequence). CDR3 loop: CASSLNDRVPQETQYF. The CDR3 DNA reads TGTGCCAGCAGCTTAAATGACAGGGTCCCCCAAGAGACCCAGTACTTC. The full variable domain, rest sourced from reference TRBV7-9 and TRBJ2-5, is DTGVSQNPRHKITKRGQNVTFRCDPISEHNRLYWYRQTLGQGPEFLTYFQNEAQLEKSRLLSDRFSAERPKGSFSTLEIQRTEQGDSAMYLCASSLNDRVPQETQYFGPGTRLLVL.